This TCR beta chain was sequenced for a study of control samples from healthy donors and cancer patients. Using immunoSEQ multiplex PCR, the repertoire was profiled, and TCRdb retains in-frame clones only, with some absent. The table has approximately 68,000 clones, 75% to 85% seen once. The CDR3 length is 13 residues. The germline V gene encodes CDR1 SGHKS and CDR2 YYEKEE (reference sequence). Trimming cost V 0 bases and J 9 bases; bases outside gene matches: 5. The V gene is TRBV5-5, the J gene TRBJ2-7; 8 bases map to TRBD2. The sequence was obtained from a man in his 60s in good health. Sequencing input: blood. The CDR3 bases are TGTGCCAGCAGCTTGGCCGGGACTAGAAGGCAGTACTTC. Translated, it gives CASSLAGTRRQYF.